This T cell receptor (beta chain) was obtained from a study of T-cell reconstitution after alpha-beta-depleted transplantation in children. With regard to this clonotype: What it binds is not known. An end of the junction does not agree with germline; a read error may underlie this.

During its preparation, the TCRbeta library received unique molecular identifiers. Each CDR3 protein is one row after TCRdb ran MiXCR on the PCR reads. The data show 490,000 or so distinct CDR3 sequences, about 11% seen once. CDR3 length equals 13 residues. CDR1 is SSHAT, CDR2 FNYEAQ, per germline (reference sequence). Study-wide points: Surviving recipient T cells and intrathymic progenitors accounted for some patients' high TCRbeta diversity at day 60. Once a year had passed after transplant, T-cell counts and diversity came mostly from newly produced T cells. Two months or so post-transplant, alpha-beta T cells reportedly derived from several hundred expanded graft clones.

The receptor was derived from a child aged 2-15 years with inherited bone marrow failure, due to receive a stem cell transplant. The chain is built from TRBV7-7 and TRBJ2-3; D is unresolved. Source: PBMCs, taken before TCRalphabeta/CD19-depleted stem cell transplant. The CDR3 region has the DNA TGTGCTAGCAGTGATCGGCTACGGGATACGCAGTATTTT. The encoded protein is CASSDRLRDTQYF.